Below are 30 T cell receptor beta chains sequenced from a single sample in a study of cytomegalovirus exposure and HLA in healthy donors. Both 60 Vbeta primers and 13 Jbeta primers went into the PCR. Using immunoSEQ multiplex PCR, the repertoire was profiled, and TCRdb retains in-frame clones only, with some absent. Here the sample spans about 130,000 clones, about 80% being singletons. Sequenced input: PBMCs. The source of these receptors is a man younger than 40 in good health and CMV-seropositive.

The rearrangement links TRBV7-2 to TRBJ2-1; D gene ambiguous. CDR3 size: 13 residues. Looked up from germline, CDR1 is SGHTA and CDR2 is FQGNSA. The V end was cut by 1 base, the J end by 6 bases, with 7 bases between. The CDR3 reads CASSLEWLNEQFF. In DNA form, the CDR3 reads TGTGCCAGCAGCTTAGAGTGGCTCAATGAGCAGTTCTTC.

This chain uses TRBV6-1 with TRBJ2-7; TRBD1 aligns across 7 bases. CDR1 is MNHNS and CDR2 is SASEGT in the germline V gene. This CDR3 contains 15 residues. The ends lost 2 bases at V and 2 bases at J; junction bases unmatched: 6. In nucleotides, the CDR3 is TGTGCCAGCAGTGAAAACCCCGGGACAGCCTACGAGCAGTACTTC. It codes for CASSENPGTAYEQYF.

The rearrangement links TRBV5-1 to TRBJ1-1; D might be TRBD1 (6 bases). Trimming removed 5 bases at V and 11 bases at J, with 19 bases between. This CDR3 comprises 13 residues. The germline V gene encodes CDR1 SGHRS and CDR2 YFSETQ. In DNA form, the CDR3 reads TGCGCCAGCAGTTCGGACAGTCCCCGCGGGGCTTTCTTT. Translated: CASSSDSPRGAFF.

This chain connects TRBV10-3 to TRBJ1-2; the match to TRBD1 covers 8 bases. Germline loops: CDR1 ENHRY, CDR2 SYGVKD. There are 14 residues in the CDR3. V lost 3 bases, J lost 3 bases, and 3 bases stayed unmatched. The CDR3 nucleotides read TGTGCCATCAGTGACAGGGGGCATGACTATGGCTACACCTTC. Protein: CAISDRGHDYGYTF.

This rearrangement joins TRBV10-3 to TRBJ2-7; 14 positions agree with TRBD2. V lost 3 bases, J lost 6 bases, and 13 bases stayed unmatched. Germline loops: CDR1 ENHRY, CDR2 SYGVKD. This CDR3 is 18 amino acids long. CDR3 nucleotide sequence: TGTGCCATCAGTGAATCGACTAGCGGGGGGGCATTCCTCTCCGAGCAGTACTTC. This gives the protein CAISESTSGGAFLSEQYF.

The rearrangement uses TRBV7-6 and TRBJ2-7; D gene uncertain. Germline V gives CDR1 SGHVS, CDR2 FNYEAQ. Trimming removed 2 bases from V and 2 bases from J, with 7 bases in between. CDR3 length: 13 residues. The CDR3 coding sequence is TGTGCCAGCAGCTTACTTCTTCCCTACGAGCAGTACTTC. It encodes CASSLLLPYEQYF.

The V and J genes are TRBV29-1 and TRBJ2-3, with no clear D. The CDR3 covers 15 residues. The ends were cut back, 6 bases at V and 0 bases at J, with 16 bases in the middle. CDR1 and CDR2 from the germline V gene are SQVTM and ANQGSEA. CDR3 DNA: TGCAGCGTGGAGTCTCTAAACCCTAGCACAGATACGCAGTATTTT. It translates to CSVESLNPSTDTQYF.

This rearrangement joins TRBV10-3 to TRBJ2-1; TRBD1 matches 7 bases. Losses at the gene ends were 0 bases for V and 7 bases for J; bases not matched to a gene: 6. Germline V lookup: CDR1 ENHRY, CDR2 SYGVKD. CDR3 size: 15 residues. CDR3 DNA sequence: TGTGCCATCAGTGAGTCAAGAGGGGGCATAAATGAGCAGTTCTTC. Its translation: CAISESRGGINEQFF.

The rearrangement uses TRBV10-3 and TRBJ1-1; possibly TRBD1 for D (6 bases). CDR3 length: 14 amino acids. Trimming left V 3 bases short and J 1 base short, with 9 bases between. Germline V CDR1 and CDR2: ENHRY, SYGVKD. CDR3 sequence (DNA): TGTGCCATCAGTGACGGACAGAGGAACACTGAAGCTTTCTTT. Protein sequence: CAISDGQRNTEAFF.

This clone was observed once. This chain connects TRBV11-3 to TRBJ2-1; a weak D match, TRBD2 (6 bases). The ends were cut back, 5 bases at V and 5 bases at J, with 10 bases in the middle. The CDR3 covers 13 residues. CDR1 SGHNT and CDR2 YENEEA come from the germline V gene. The CDR3 reads CASSGGSHNEQFF. The CDR3 DNA reads TGTGCCAGCAGCGGGGGGTCTCACAATGAGCAGTTCTTC.

This clone was detected a few times. V gene TRBV28 combines with J gene TRBJ2-2; 9 nucleotides match TRBD1. There are 16 residues in the CDR3. Losses at the gene ends were 0 bases for V and 3 bases for J; bases not matched to a gene: 2. Per germline, CDR1 MDHEN and CDR2 SYDVKM. The CDR3 DNA is TGTGCCAGCAGTTTATGGGACAGGGGCGACACCGGGGAGCTGTTTTTT. Protein sequence: CASSLWDRGDTGELFF. Together with reference TRBV28 and TRBJ2-2, the CDR3 gives the full variable domain: DVKVTQSSRYLVKRTGEKVFLECVQDMDHENMFWYRQDPGLGLRLIYFSYDVKMKEKGDIPEGYSVSREKKERFSLILESASTNQTSMYLCASSLWDRGDTGELFFGEGSRLTVL.

The chain is built from TRBV10-3 and TRBJ2-5, with TRBD2 matching 8 bases. Trimming took 2 bases from V and 2 from J; bases not matched to a gene: 1. The CDR3 is 14 residues long. Germline V CDR1 and CDR2: ENHRY, SYGVKD. Here the CDR3 reads CAISERGGQETQYF. The CDR3 DNA reads TGTGCCATCAGTGAGCGGGGGGGGCAAGAGACCCAGTACTTC.

The V and J genes are TRBV10-1 and TRBJ2-2; no clear D gene. With 4 bases removed from V and 6 bases from J, the gap between germline ends came to 6 bases. Germline V gene data show CDR1 as WNHNN and CDR2 as SYGVQD (reference sequence). This CDR3 comprises 12 residues. CDR3 nucleotides: TGCGCCAGCAGTGTAGTATCCGGGGAGCTGTTTTTT. It translates to CASSVVSGELFF.

J is TRBJ2-2 and V is TRBV25-1; tentative D call: TRBD2 (5 bases). Trimming took off 3 bases at V and 0 bases at J, with 8 bases between the two ends. From germline, CDR1 is MGHDK and CDR2 SYGVNS. The CDR3 is 15 residues long. DNA of the CDR3: TGTGCCAGCAGTGATTTGCGGGCGAACACCGGGGAGCTGTTTTTT. Its translation is CASSDLRANTGELFF.

CDR3 sequence reads: CASSLEAAFSTDTQYF. CDR3 in DNA: TGTGCCAGCAGTTTAGAGGCGGCTTTTAGCACAGATACGCAGTATTTT. This chain uses TRBV27 with TRBJ2-3, with no clear D. CDR1 is MNHEY, CDR2 SMNVEV, per germline (reference sequence). The CDR3 runs 16 residues. The V and J ends lost 2 bases and 0 bases respectively, with 12 bases between them.

The rearrangement joins TRBV4-1 to TRBJ1-4; TRBD1 agrees at 10 bases. The CDR3 is 15 residues long. Germline trimming cut 3 bases from V and 8 bases from J; bases unmatched to any gene: 6. Germline CDR1 is MGHRA and CDR2 is YSYEKL. Written as DNA, the CDR3 is TGCGCCAGCAGCCAGGGGACAGGGGAACAGGAAAAACTGTTTTTT. It yields the protein CASSQGTGEQEKLFF.

The rearrangement joins TRBV29-1 to TRBJ1-1; 8 nucleotides align to TRBD1. In germline, CDR1 is SQVTM, CDR2 ANQGSEA. There are 13 residues in the CDR3. Trimming took 6 bases from V and 7 from J; bases not matched to a gene: 10. The CDR3 coding sequence is TGCAGCGTCAACACAGGGGGGAGATATGAAGCTTTCTTT. Amino acid sequence: CSVNTGGRYEAFF.

The rearrangement joins TRBV6-6 to TRBJ1-1; TRBD1 might be the D (6 bases). CDR1 MNHNY and CDR2 SVGAGI come from the germline V gene (reference sequence). The V gene lost 7 bases and the J gene lost 3 bases, with 9 bases spanning the gap. The CDR3 is made up of 12 amino acids. The CDR3 reads CASITGYTEAFF. The CDR3 DNA reads as TGTGCCAGCATTACAGGGTACACTGAAGCTTTCTTT.

V gene TRBV6-1 combines with J gene TRBJ2-2, with D possibly being TRBD2 (6 bases). Deletions cut 6 bases from V and 3 bases from J, with 14 bases between. This CDR3 region has 15 residues. Per the germline V gene, CDR1 is MNHNS and CDR2 is SASEGT. The CDR3 spells CASSRGRRDTGELFF. The CDR3 nucleotides read TGTGCCAGCAGCCGGGGGAGGCGAGACACCGGGGAGCTGTTTTTT.

The gene calls are TRBV2 and TRBJ1-2, with D perhaps matching TRBD1 (5 bases). This CDR3 comprises 14 residues. Trimming cost V 6 bases and J 0 bases, with 11 bases left between them. From germline, CDR1 is SNHLY and CDR2 FYNNEI. In DNA, the CDR3 is TGTGCCAGCAGAAGGGGAACCTCTAACTATGGCTACACCTTC. This gives the protein CASRRGTSNYGYTF.

The chain carries TRBV19 and TRBJ2-7; TRBD1 agrees at 7 bases. Trimming at V came to 6 bases and at J to 1 base, leaving 6 bases not matched to a gene. Germline V gives CDR1 LNHDA, CDR2 SQIVND (reference sequence). This CDR3 is built from 14 residues. CDR3 DNA: TGTGCCAGTAGCGGTAGGACAGGTTCCTACGAGCAGTACTTC. Translation gives CASSGRTGSYEQYF.

A few counts support this clone. The chain employs TRBV27 and TRBJ2-2; D is uncertain. The CDR3 extends over 17 amino acids. V lost 5 bases and J lost 0, with 16 bases in between. The germline CDR1 and CDR2 sequences are MNHEY and SMNVEV (reference sequence). DNA of the CDR3: TGTGCCAGCAGTCTCAGGAAATGGATAGCGAACACCGGGGAGCTGTTTTTT. Translation: CASSLRKWIANTGELFF.

This clone appeared once. This rearrangement joins TRBV13 to TRBJ2-1; the D gene is possibly TRBD1 (5 bases). Germline V gene sequence: CDR1 PRHDT, CDR2 FYEKMQ (reference sequence). V was cut by 5 bases and J by 5 bases, with 10 bases left in between. This CDR3 comprises 13 residues. Here the CDR3 reads CASSLGRDNEQFF. CDR3 sequence (DNA): TGTGCCAGCAGCCTCGGCAGGGACAATGAGCAGTTCTTC.

CDR3 coding DNA: TGTGCCAGTAGTATAGGGACAGCAACTAATGAAAAACTGTTTTTT. Protein: CASSIGTATNEKLFF. V gene TRBV19 combines with J gene TRBJ1-4, with a weak D call TRBD1 (6 bases). The germline CDR1 and CDR2 sequences are LNHDA and SQIVND (reference sequence). There are 15 residues in the CDR3. The V end was cut by 1 base, the J end by 0 bases, with 6 bases between.

The CDR3 loop reads CASSYPNGRNEKLFF. CDR3 coding DNA: TGTGCCAGCAGTTACCCTAACGGGAGGAATGAAAAACTGTTTTTT. The chain has TRBV27 and TRBJ1-4, with D uncertain. Trimming pared 4 bases from V and 5 bases from J, leaving 14 bases between. CDR3 length: 15 amino acids. CDR1 is MNHEY, CDR2 SMNVEV, per germline (reference sequence).

A single count supports this clone. This same CDR3 is encoded by further DNA sequences in the sample. The chain recombines TRBV4-1 with TRBJ2-7, with a possible D match to TRBD2 (5 bases). Germline assignment: CDR1 MGHRA and CDR2 YSYEKL. V gave up 2 bases and J gave up 3 bases, with 11 bases separating them. This CDR3 region has 14 residues. As DNA, the CDR3 is TGCGCCAGCAGCCAACTCGGGGTCGGCTACGAGCAGTACTTC. This codes for CASSQLGVGYEQYF.

This chain links TRBV6-1 with TRBJ1-3; D gene unclear. The germline V and J ends were trimmed by 5 bases and 5 bases, with 7 bases remaining between them. The CDR3 runs 12 residues. CDR1 is MNHNS and CDR2 is SASEGT in the germline V gene. As DNA, the CDR3 is TGTGCCAGCAGTCTTTTCCGAAACACCATATATTTT. It translates to CASSLFRNTIYF.

The chain combines TRBV19 with TRBJ1-5; 8 bases align to TRBD1. The CDR3 is 16 residues long. V shed 0 bases, J shed 2 bases, and the junction held 3 bases outside the gene matches. Germline V gives CDR1 LNHDA, CDR2 SQIVND (reference sequence). Here the CDR3 DNA reads TGTGCCAGTAGTATAGATGCAGGGGGCGGCAATCAGCCCCAGCATTTT. This codes for CASSIDAGGGNQPQHF.

CDR3 amino acids: CASSLGAGELFF. CDR3 nucleotide sequence: TGTGCCAGCAGCTTAGGAGCCGGGGAGCTGTTTTTT. The V gene is TRBV7-2, the J gene TRBJ2-2, with D unresolved. The CDR3 has 12 residues. V lost 1 base to trimming and J lost 6 bases, with 3 bases between them. Looked up from germline, CDR1 is SGHTA and CDR2 is FQGNSA.

This clone was observed a handful of times. This sequence joins TRBV7-9 and TRBJ2-3, with 7 bases that match TRBD2. Losses at the gene ends were 1 base for V and 2 bases for J; bases not matched to a gene: 3. Germline loops: CDR1 SEHNR, CDR2 FQNEAQ (reference sequence). The length of the CDR3 is 15 residues. CDR3 sequence: CASSLVGGVTDTQYF. The CDR3 region has the DNA TGTGCCAGCAGCTTAGTGGGGGGGGTCACAGATACGCAGTATTTT. Combining the CDR3 with reference TRBV7-9 and TRBJ2-3 gives the whole variable domain DTGVSQNPRHKITKRGQNVTFRCDPISEHNRLYWYRQTLGQGPEFLTYFQNEAQLEKSRLLSDRFSAERPKGSFSTLEIQRTEQGDSAMYLCASSLVGGVTDTQYFGPGTRLTVL.